The TCR beta chain under discussion was sequenced for a study of tumour-infiltrating T cells in Burkitt lymphoma. About the research overall: The Burkitt lymphoma cohort spanned all epidemiological subtypes. Repertoire clonality predicted overall and progression-free survival.

Trimming pared 1 base from V and 0 bases from J, leaving 9 bases between. The germline V gene has CDR1 SGHDN and CDR2 FVKESK. The CDR3 totals 15 residues. The study's findings and limits: Several public clonotypes recurred in numerous Burkitt lymphoma patients.

Worth noting for this clone: Antigen: not known.

The method was immunoSEQ multiplex PCR; TCRdb's version includes in-frame clones alone and lacks a portion of them. The table has about 220 clones, around 96% seen once. The receptor was derived from a human donor with Burkitt lymphoma. Sequences were obtained from tumor tissue. J is TRBJ1-1 and V is TRBV14; no clear D. The DNA of the CDR3 is TGTGCCAGCAGCCAAGGTCTCAGGTTGAACACTGAAGCTTTCTTT. This translates into CASSQGLRLNTEAFF.